A single sample gave rise to the 14 T cell receptor beta chains below, sequenced in a study. Via MiXCR, TCRdb re-called the RT-PCR reads, giving one row per CDR3 protein. The data show about 680,000 distinct CDR3 sequences, 11% to 15% seen once. The material sequenced was memory CD4+ T cells from blood. Source of these receptors: a female donor in good health, serving as a healthy control.

This clonotype was observed a few times. The chain combines TRBV7-2 with TRBJ1-1; D possibly corresponds to TRBD1 (5 bases). V was trimmed by 2 bases and J by 1 base, leaving 8 bases between them. Germline V gene lookup returns CDR1 SGHTA and CDR2 FQGNSA. This CDR3 comprises 14 residues. The chain's CDR3 is CASSLYGANTEAFF. DNA for the CDR3: TGTGCCAGCAGCTTATACGGGGCGAACACTGAAGCTTTCTTT.

This clonotype showed up many times. This rearrangement joins TRBV6-5 to TRBJ2-7, with D possibly matching TRBD1 (6 bases). Germline CDR1 MNHEY, CDR2 SVGAGI. Between the trimmed V and J ends, which lost 3 bases and 5 bases, there was a span of 14 bases. The CDR3 has 14 residues. CDR3 loop: CASSYFNRANEQYF. Here the CDR3 DNA reads TGTGCCAGCAGTTATTTTAACAGGGCCAACGAGCAGTACTTC.

This clonotype was seen only a few times. Here the CDR3 reads CASSQAGGLGNTIYF. The CDR3 DNA reads TGCGCCAGCAGCCAAGCTGGAGGGCTCGGAAACACCATATATTTT. V is TRBV4-3 and J is TRBJ1-3; no clear D. V dropped 1 base and J dropped 4 bases, with 11 bases sitting between them. The length of the CDR3 is 15 residues. Looked up from germline, CDR1 is LGHNA and CDR2 is YSLEER.

The J gene is TRBJ1-1, the V gene TRBV5-5; 7 bases are a match to TRBD1. This CDR3 comprises 16 residues. The ends lost 4 bases at V and 5 bases at J; junction bases unmatched: 14. CDR1 SGHKS and CDR2 YYEKEE come from the germline V gene (reference sequence). The CDR3 bases are TGTGCCAGCAGCCTAAGAGAACAGGGGAGGAGTACTGAAGCTTTCTTT. Protein: CASSLREQGRSTEAFF.

This chain joins TRBV6-2 or TRBV6-3 and TRBJ1-2; the D gene is possibly TRBD1 (5 bases). V lost 0 bases, J lost 9 bases, and 14 bases lay in between. Germline CDR1 reads MNHEY; CDR2 reads SVGEGT. The CDR3 sequence is 14 residues long. CDR3 DNA sequence: TGTGCCAGCAGTTACTCGGCGGGGGTTCAGAGCTACACCTTC. Protein: CASSYSAGVQSYTF.

In the case of this clonotype: It may be a read error: a sequence one base away is much more abundant. The gene calls are TRBV4-2 and TRBJ2-7; D unresolved. CDR1 and CDR2 (germline): LGHNA, YNFKEQ. CDR3 length: 15 residues. Trimming cost V 3 bases and J 3 bases, with 15 bases left between them. The DNA of the CDR3 is TGTGCCAGCAGCCAGAGCCTTGAGACACACTACGAGCAGTACTTC. Protein sequence: CASSQSLETHYEQYF.

V usage is TRBV30 and J usage is TRBJ1-5; D is unclear. Germline V CDR1 and CDR2: GTSNPN, SVGIG (reference sequence). V lost 0 bases and J 4 bases, leaving 13 bases between the germline ends. This CDR3 has 15 residues. The CDR3 here is CAWSVQIDPNQPQHF. CDR3 nucleotides: TGTGCCTGGAGTGTACAAATAGATCCTAATCAGCCCCAGCATTTT. The full variable domain, in which reference TRBV30 and TRBJ1-5 provide the parts outside the CDR3, is SQTIHQWPATLVQPVGSPLSLECTVEGTSNPNLYWYRQAAGRGLQLLFYSVGIGQISSEVPQNLSASRPQDRQFILSSKKLLLSDSGFYLCAWSVQIDPNQPQHFGDGTRLSIL.

The chain carries TRBV2 and TRBJ2-5, with unresolved D. Germline V lookup: CDR1 SNHLY, CDR2 FYNNEI. CDR3 length: 15 amino acids. Trimming took off 2 bases at V and 2 bases at J, with 12 bases between the two ends. The CDR3 sequence is CASSERRRRQETQYF. The DNA for the CDR3 is TGTGCCAGCAGTGAAAGGCGGCGGAGACAAGAGACCCAGTACTTC.

The chain couples TRBV4-3 to TRBJ1-1, with TRBD1 as a possible D gene (5 bases). Germline V CDR1 and CDR2: LGHNA, YSLEER. This CDR3 contains 14 residues. V was shortened by 4 bases and J by 1 base, with 10 bases between the two germline ends. This CDR3 is CASSPTARNTEAFF. DNA of the CDR3: TGCGCCAGCAGCCCGACAGCGAGGAACACTGAAGCTTTCTTT.

This clonotype showed up many times. This rearrangement joins TRBV7-3 to TRBJ2-1, with 7 bases matching TRBD2. CDR3 size: 15 residues. Germline CDR1 reads SGHTA; CDR2 reads FQGTGA. V lost 4 bases, J lost 7 bases, and 10 bases stayed unmatched. DNA for the CDR3: TGTGCCAGCAGCTACCGACTAGCCAGTCTGAATGAGCAGTTCTTC. Translated, it gives CASSYRLASLNEQFF.

The V call is TRBV7-3, the J call TRBJ2-2; no firm D call. Trimming shortened V by 7 bases and J by 8 bases, and 14 bases separated the two germline ends. The CDR3 runs 13 residues. The germline V gene has CDR1 SGHTA and CDR2 FQGTGA. The CDR3 region has the DNA TGTGCCAGCACCGCTGATTCGGGTGGGGAGCTGTTTTTT. Translated: CASTADSGGELFF.

The table lists this clonotype with a few counts. This chain uses TRBV6-6 with TRBJ2-7, with a possible D match to TRBD1 (6 bases). Trimming took 5 bases from V and 1 from J, leaving 15 bases between them. Germline V CDR1 and CDR2: MNHNY, SVGAGI (reference sequence). The CDR3 extends over 15 amino acids. The CDR3 is CASSGTGQNSYEQYF. The CDR3, as DNA: TGTGCCAGCAGTGGCACGGGACAAAATTCCTACGAGCAGTACTTC.

V gene TRBV12-3 or TRBV12-4 combines with J gene TRBJ2-5, with D possibly matching TRBD2 (5 bases). The CDR3 consists of 16 residues. The V end lost 5 bases, the J end lost 5 bases, and 21 bases lay between the germline ends. CDR3 protein: CASSVRVGSLPETQYF. The CDR3 nucleotides are TGTGCCAGCAGTGTCCGGGTGGGGAGTCTTCCGGAGACCCAGTACTTC.

This clonotype was recorded at least ten times. This chain joins TRBV6-4 and TRBJ2-2; D may be TRBD1 (6 bases). CDR3 length: 12 amino acids. The germline V and J ends were trimmed by 5 bases and 6 bases, with 7 bases remaining between them. The germline CDR1 and CDR2 sequences are MRHNA and SNTAGT. The CDR3 nucleotides read TGTGCCAGCAGTAGGACAGCCGGGGAGCTGTTTTTT. This gives the protein CASSRTAGELFF.